This TCR beta chain emerged from a study of CD8+ T cells in alopecia areata (dated by TCRdb to the late 2010s). Describing the broader study: The treated patients, all with moderate-to-severe alopecia areata, were enrolled in an open-label pilot trial of oral tofacitinib given at 5 to 10 mg twice daily. immunoSEQ multiplex PCR using 35 Vbeta forward primers and 13 Jbeta reverse primers was used to amplify TCRbeta CDR3 regions. Scalp clonality was compared among normal scalp (n=4), patchy alopecia areata scalp (n=8), and alopecia totalis/universalis scalp (n=8). In humans, TCRbeta sequencing was performed on scalp tissue and on sorted CD4+ and CD8+ peripheral blood T cells from healthy controls and from patients with patchy or totalis/universalis alopecia areata. RNA was obtained with the PAXgene miRNA kit for fixed scalp, the miRNeasy kit for PBMCs, and the RNeasy kit for mouse skin. To study T cell clonal expansion in alopecia areata, the researchers applied high-throughput TCRbeta sequencing to both the C3H/HeJ mouse model and human patients. Tofacitinib was given for 6 to 18 months, followed by 6 months of follow-up off drug to assess delayed response and recurrence. Tofacitinib-treated patients had biopsies at baseline and at 4 and 24 weeks of treatment, with a later scalp biopsy in several patients.

The library came from the immunoSEQ multiplex PCR assay. RNA was extracted from all samples and reverse transcribed into cDNA, which served as template for TCR sequencing. First-strand cDNA was synthesized using SuperScript III with a 2:1 mix of oligo-dT and random hexamers. Amplification bias was assessed with a synthetic immune receptor repertoire, and residual bias was removed computationally. Concerning the study's data processing: Raw reads were preprocessed to remove errors, and CDR3 was defined according to IMGT conventions as the region from the conserved cysteine to phenylalanine. Clonality was computed by normalizing Shannon entropy by log2 of the number of productive unique TCRs and subtracting the result from 1. CD4 or CD8 identity of scalp clones was inferred by cross-referencing scalp TCRbeta sequences with sorted blood CD4 and CD8 repertoires. What TCRdb holds here is the immuneACCESS table cut down to in-frame rearrangements. Part of the clones is not present; checked against another copy, under half of the missing clones reflect an unresolved V gene, and the others are unexplained. From that table come the V and J calls and clone size; the DNA was used to work out D and trimming. The sample table lists almost 250,000 clones, under 80% of them with a count of one. The ten largest make up approximately 1.2% of the sample.

Reading from cysteine to phenylalanine, the CDR3 counts 13 amino acids. Only the CDR3 part of the read is kept: 39 bases, read in frame from the first base. V is cut by 3 bases and J by 3 bases, and the space between the germline ends is 12 bases. CDR1 is given as GTSNPN and CDR2 as SVGIG, both from the germline V gene (reference sequence). What this sample's time point label stands for: baseline before oral tofacitinib. From alopecia areata patients, peripheral blood was collected along with lesional scalp punch biopsies. PBMCs were isolated by density centrifugation and stained for CD3, CD4 and CD8, and CD4+ and CD8+ T cells were sorted on a FACSAria. General conclusions and limits of the study: Unlike mouse skin, which is dominated by gammadelta T cells, normal human skin has resident alphabeta T cells that are also sequenced, and this complicates analysis of the scalp TCR repertoire. Compared with mice, TCR sequences shared between patients were less clear, possibly partly because of HLA diversity across the patient population. Compared with normal scalp, lesional scalp, particularly in alopecia totalis/universalis, had higher clonality and more expanded CD8+ clones, which suggests antigenic drive.

On this clone: The clone's antigen remains unknown. No per-base quality is available; no much larger clone lies one base away.

The clonotype originates from a human donor with alopecia areata. The chain uses TRBV30 and TRBJ2-7; D gene: possibly TRBD2, on 7 matching bases. Sequencing was performed on CD4+ T cells sorted from blood, taken at week 0. The CDR3 corresponds to CAWSQGRDYEQYF. In nucleotides, the sequence is TGTGCCTGGAGCCAGGGGAGGGACTACGAGCAGTACTTC. The reference TRBV30 and TRBJ2-7 proteins fill in what lies around the CDR3, so the full variable domain reads SQTIHQWPATLVQPVGSPLSLECTVEGTSNPNLYWYRQAAGRGLQLLFYSVGIGQISSEVPQNLSASRPQDRQFILSSKKLLLSDSGFYLCAWSQGRDYEQYFGPGTRLTVT.